This T cell receptor beta chain appears in the sequencing data of a study of Graves' ophthalmopathy and Graves' hyperthyroidism. The study's findings and limits: This model predicted ophthalmopathy progression (sensitivity around 71%, specificity 72.22%).

This clonotype has at least ten counts. Its cognate antigen is unknown. The TCR beta CDR3 regions underwent amplification from RNA transcripts. RT-PCR was first run with HTBI primers, then multiplex PCR in a second round. TCRdb ran MiXCR on the multiplex PCR reads and lists one entry per CDR3 protein. The data contain some 160,000 distinct CDR3 sequences, around 40% of them seen just once; the ten biggest clones take up around 9.3%. PBMCs were density-gradient isolated from roughly 9.5 ml fresh blood. The CDR3 is 14 amino acids. CDR1 and CDR2 (germline): ENHRY, SYGVKD. The V and J ends lost 4 bases and 0 bases respectively, with 10 bases between them.

V and J are TRBV10-3 and TRBJ2-7, with D hard to call. The TCR sequence derives from a man aged 25-40 years with Graves' ophthalmopathy. Sequenced sample: peripheral blood. The CDR3: CAISGTLDSYEQYF. The CDR3 DNA follows: TGTGCCATCAGTGGGACGCTCGACTCCTACGAGCAGTACTTC.